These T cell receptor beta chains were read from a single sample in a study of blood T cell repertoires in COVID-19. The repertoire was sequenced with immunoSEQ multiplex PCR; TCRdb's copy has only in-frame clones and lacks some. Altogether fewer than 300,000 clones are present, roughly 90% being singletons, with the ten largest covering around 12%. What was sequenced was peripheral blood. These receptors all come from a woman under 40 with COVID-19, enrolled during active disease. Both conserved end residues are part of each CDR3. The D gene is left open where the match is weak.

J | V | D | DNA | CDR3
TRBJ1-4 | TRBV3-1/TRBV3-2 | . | TGTGCCAGCAGCCAAGATTTCGGACAGAAAAAACTGTTTTTT | CASSQDFGQKKLFF
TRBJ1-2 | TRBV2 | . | TGTGCCAGCTGGATCGGGATCTACACCTTC | CASWIGIYTF
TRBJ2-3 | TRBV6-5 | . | TGTGCCAGCAGTTACTCCTCTAGCGACACAGATACGCAGTATTTT | CASSYSSSDTDTQYF
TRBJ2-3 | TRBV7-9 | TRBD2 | TGTGCCAGCAGCTTATACACTAGCGGGACTCAAGCAGATACGCAGTATTTT | CASSLYTSGTQADTQYF
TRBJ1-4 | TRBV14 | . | TGTGCCAGCAGCCAAGATTACAGGGCTGAAAAACTGTTTTTT | CASSQDYRAEKLFF
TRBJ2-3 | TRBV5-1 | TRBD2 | TGCGCCAGCAGCTGGAGGTCTAGCGGGGGGGGCACAGATACGCAGTATTTT | CASSWRSSGGGTDTQYF
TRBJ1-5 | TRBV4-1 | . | TGCGCCAGCAGCCACACAGGGAGATTTAGCAATCAGCCCCAGCATTTT | CASSHTGRFSNQPQHF
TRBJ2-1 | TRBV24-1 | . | TGTGCCACCAGTACAGGGTCCAATGAGCAGTTCTTC | CATSTGSNEQFF
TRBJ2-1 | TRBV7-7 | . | TGTGCCAGCAGCCCCGGGAGCACGTCCTACAATGAGCAGTTCTTC | CASSPGSTSYNEQFF
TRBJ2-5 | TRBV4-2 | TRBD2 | TGTGCCAGCAGCCAAACACTAGCGCGTGAGACCCAGTACTTC | CASSQTLARETQYF
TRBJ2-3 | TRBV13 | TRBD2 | TGTGCCAGCAGCTTAGGAGGGACTAGCGGGGAAAGAGATACGCAGTATTTT | CASSLGGTSGERDTQYF
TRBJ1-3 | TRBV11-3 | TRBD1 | TGTGCCAGCAGCCCCGGGTCAAGGACAGGGGACTACTCTGGAAACACCATATATTTT | CASSPGSRTGDYSGNTIYF
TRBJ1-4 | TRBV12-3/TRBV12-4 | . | TGTGCCAGCAGCCAGACAGTGACTGAAAAACTGTTTTTT | CASSQTVTEKLFF
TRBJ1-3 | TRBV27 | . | TGTGCCAGCAGTGCAGGGTTATCTGGAAACACCATATATTTT | CASSAGLSGNTIYF
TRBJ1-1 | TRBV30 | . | TGTGCCTGGAGCCGGGGGATGAACACTGAAGCTTTCTTT | CAWSRGMNTEAFF
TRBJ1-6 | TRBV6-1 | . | TGTGCCAGCAGTGAGGGGGCAGCGGGACATTCACCCCTCCACTTT | CASSEGAAGHSPLHF
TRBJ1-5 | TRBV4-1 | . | TGCGCCAGCAGCCAAGTTCTGGTTAAAGCAGGGCTTAATCAGCCCCAGCATTTT | CASSQVLVKAGLNQPQHF
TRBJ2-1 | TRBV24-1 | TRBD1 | TGTGCCACCAGTGATTCGGGACAGGGGTGGGACAATGAGCAGTTCTTC | CATSDSGQGWDNEQFF